The 27 T cell receptor beta chains below were found in one sample sequenced in a study of monozygotic twins with inflammatory bowel disease. TCRdb reprocessed the 5' RACE reads; each CDR3 protein has one entry and no DNA is given. The ten top clones account for under 2.5%, within a sample of 95,000 to 110,000 distinct CDR3 sequences. The sequencing sample was made of blood. Every receptor here comes from a human donor with ulcerative colitis or Crohn's disease, or a healthy co-twin of an affected twin (not recorded which).

This rearrangement joins TRBV5-1 to TRBJ1-1; no DNA is available, so the TRBD1 call from TCRdb remains unchecked. The CDR3 is 14 residues long. The germline gives CDR1 SGHRS, CDR2 YFSETQ. CDR3: CASSRTGSNTEAFF.

The chain recombines TRBV6-1 with TRBJ1-1; TCRdb proposes TRBD1, but this gene call is untestable without DNA. The CDR3 sequence is 16 residues long. Germline V gene lookup returns CDR1 MNHNS and CDR2 SASEGT. The chain's CDR3 is CASSPPPGAMNTEAFF.

The rearrangement uses TRBV29-1 and TRBJ2-7. The CDR3 has 11 residues. In germline, CDR1 is SQVTM, CDR2 ANQGSEA. The CDR3 loop reads CSVENSYEQYF.

The gene calls are TRBV7-2 and TRBJ2-2. In germline, CDR1 is SGHTA, CDR2 FQGNSA. The CDR3 extends over 14 amino acids. CDR3 region: CASSLHGNTGELFF. Full variable domain (rest looked up from reference TRBV7-2 and TRBJ2-2): GAGVSQSPSNKVTEKGKDVELRCDPISGHTALYWYRQSLGQGLEFLIYFQGNSAPDKSGLPSDRFSAERTGGSVSTLTIQRTQQEDSAVYLCASSLHGNTGELFFGEGSRLTVL.

The chain recombines TRBV11-2 with TRBJ2-3; TCRdb lists TRBD2, though no DNA is available to test this call. The CDR3 is 15 amino acids. Germline CDR1 is SGHAT and CDR2 is FQNNGV. This CDR3 is CASSFSGGETDTQYF.

The chain uses TRBV7-2 and TRBJ2-1. CDR1 is SGHTA and CDR2 is FQGNSA in the germline V gene. The CDR3 is made up of 13 amino acids. CDR3 sequence reads: CASSLTTYNEQFF.

The V gene is TRBV29-1, the J gene TRBJ2-3; with no DNA, the TCRdb D assignment of TRBD1 cannot be verified. The CDR3 is 14 amino acids. Germline CDR1 SQVTM, CDR2 ANQGSEA. The CDR3 here is CSGLDRPSTDTQYF.

The chain carries TRBV7-2 and TRBJ1-1. The CDR3 loop spans 16 amino acids. CDR1 SGHTA and CDR2 FQGNSA come from the germline V gene. The CDR3 protein is CASSLAQVGSYIEAFF.

The chain joins TRBV20-1 to TRBJ2-4. CDR3 length equals 12 residues. Germline values: CDR1 DFQATT, CDR2 SNEGSKA (reference sequence). CDR3 sequence: CSASFGKNIQYF.

The rearrangement uses TRBV15 and TRBJ1-1. Germline values: CDR1 LNHNV, CDR2 YYDKDF (reference sequence). This CDR3 has 14 amino acids. The CDR3 spells CATSGLQRNTEAFF.

The V call is TRBV5-6, the J call TRBJ2-2; lacking DNA, the TRBD1 call made by TCRdb goes unchecked. Germline V gives CDR1 SGHDT, CDR2 YYEEEE. This CDR3 has 18 residues. The CDR3: CASSLVDPLSGNTGELFF. Full variable domain (outside the CDR3, taken from reference TRBV5-6 and TRBJ2-2): DAGVTQSPTHLIKTRGQQVTLRCSPKSGHDTVSWYQQALGQGPQFIFQYYEEEERQRGNFPDRFSGHQFPNYSSELNVNALLLGDSALYLCASSLVDPLSGNTGELFFGEGSRLTVL.

This chain links TRBV18 with TRBJ1-1; TCRdb reports TRBD1, a call that lacks DNA to check it against. Germline-derived CDR1 and CDR2 are KGHSH and LQKENI. The CDR3 totals 17 residues. This chain's CDR3 is CASSSSQPGLLNTEAFF.

This chain uses TRBV20-1 with TRBJ2-1; the D gene TCRdb calls, TRBD1, cannot be checked with no DNA. There are 15 residues in the CDR3. Germline CDR1 is DFQATT and CDR2 is SNEGSKA (reference sequence). CDR3: CSARGSGDRGNEQFF.

The chain carries TRBV12-3 or TRBV12-4 and TRBJ1-1. This CDR3 has 13 residues. The CDR3 region is CASSLGVRSEAFF.

Here the CDR3 reads CASSPGQANTGELFF. The chain employs TRBV11-2 and TRBJ2-2; TCRdb's D call of TRBD1 is untestable without DNA. The V gene's germline CDR1 is SGHAT and CDR2 FQNNGV. This CDR3 has 15 residues.

This chain links TRBV6-5 with TRBJ1-6; as DNA is missing, the TRBD1 call by TCRdb cannot be tested. CDR3 size: 16 residues. CDR1 MNHEY and CDR2 SVGAGI come from the germline V gene. CDR3 in amino acids: CASSYRDIGENSPLHF.

The chain combines TRBV5-1 with TRBJ2-5. The germline CDR1 and CDR2 sequences are SGHRS and YFSETQ. The CDR3 runs to 13 residues. The CDR3 sequence: CASSLHSQETQYF. The variable domain in full, with the rest retrieved from reference TRBV5-1 and TRBJ2-5, is KAGVTQTPRYLIKTRGQQVTLSCSPISGHRSVSWYQQTPGQGLQFLFEYFSETQRNKGNFPGRFSGRQFSNSRSEMNVSTLELGDSALYLCASSLHSQETQYFGPGTRLLVL.

This chain joins TRBV7-2 and TRBJ1-4; absent DNA, TCRdb's TRBD1 call cannot be checked. The CDR3 runs to 15 residues. The V gene's germline CDR1 is SGHTA and CDR2 FQGNSA. Here the CDR3 reads CASSLSQGGGEKLFF.

The chain has TRBV5-1 and TRBJ1-1; checking the TCRdb D call of TRBD1 is not possible without DNA. In germline, CDR1 is SGHRS, CDR2 YFSETQ. The CDR3 is made up of 15 amino acids. The CDR3 loop is CASSLLGGMNTEAFF.

The gene calls are TRBV6-2 or TRBV6-3 and TRBJ2-3; TCRdb proposes TRBD2, but this gene call is untestable without DNA. The CDR3 loop spans 14 amino acids. Germline values: CDR1 MNHEY, CDR2 SVGEGT. CDR3 protein: CASVTAGGADTQYF.

J is TRBJ1-5 and V is TRBV29-1; the D gene TCRdb calls, TRBD1, cannot be checked with no DNA. Germline V gene data show CDR1 as SQVTM and CDR2 as ANQGSEA. CDR3 length: 15 residues. Here the CDR3 reads CSVGTGGSGNQPQHF.

The chain recombines TRBV5-1 with TRBJ2-7; absent DNA, TCRdb's TRBD1 call cannot be checked. Looked up from germline, CDR1 is SGHRS and CDR2 is YFSETQ. The CDR3 totals 14 residues. This chain's CDR3 is CASSYGGGLNEQYF.

V usage is TRBV28 and J usage is TRBJ2-1; checking the TCRdb D call of TRBD1 is not possible without DNA. CDR1 MDHEN and CDR2 SYDVKM come from the germline V gene. The CDR3 has 14 amino acids. The CDR3 loop is CASSPWTGANEQFF.

The gene calls are TRBV12-3 or TRBV12-4 and TRBJ2-3; the TCRdb call, TRBD1, lacks DNA for checking. The CDR3 spans 15 residues. CDR3 amino acids: CASSPTDRGTDTQYF.

This chain links TRBV7-9 with TRBJ1-1; TCRdb proposes TRBD1, but this gene call is untestable without DNA. Germline V gene data show CDR1 as SEHNR and CDR2 as FQNEAQ (reference sequence). The CDR3 runs to 15 residues. This CDR3 is CASSLTGTGGIEAFF.

The chain has TRBV5-4 and TRBJ2-3. The CDR3 extends over 12 amino acids. The V gene's germline CDR1 is SGHNT and CDR2 YYREEE (reference sequence). The CDR3 sequence is CASSSNRDTQYF.

The V gene is TRBV7-2, the J gene TRBJ1-6; TCRdb's assignment of TRBD1 cannot be checked, as there is no DNA. The CDR3 spans 15 residues. CDR1 is SGHTA, CDR2 FQGNSA, per germline. The CDR3 loop reads CASSLVGTGGSPLHF.